These 3 T cell receptor beta chains were sequenced from one sample in a study of cytomegalovirus exposure and HLA in healthy donors. It was with 60 Vbeta and 13 Jbeta primers that the PCR ran. Repertoires were generated with immunoSEQ multiplex PCR, while TCRdb's copy carries only in-frame clones and drops some. Here the sample spans about 190,000 clones, around 75% being singletons. Sequenced input: PBMCs. The receptors come from a man aged 40-50 years in good health and CMV-seropositive.

The sample holds a few counts of this clone. V gene TRBV28 combines with J gene TRBJ2-3; the match to TRBD2 covers 10 bases. The CDR3 runs 15 residues. Germline V CDR1 and CDR2: MDHEN, SYDVKM. Trimming at V came to 2 bases and at J to 2 bases, leaving 1 base not matched to a gene. The CDR3 reads CASSLSGGVTDTQYF. CDR3 DNA sequence: TGTGCCAGCAGTTTAAGCGGGGGGGTCACAGATACGCAGTATTTT.

This clone was detected only a few times. The rearrangement joins TRBV5-8 to TRBJ2-2; D gene unclear. V shed 0 bases and J shed 2 bases, with 5 bases lying between them. Germline loops: CDR1 SGHTS, CDR2 YDEGEE. The CDR3 totals 14 residues. CDR3 residues: CASSLDSNTGELFF. CDR3 nucleotide sequence: TGTGCCAGCAGCTTGGACAGTAACACCGGGGAGCTGTTTTTT. The complete variable domain, with remaining parts taken from reference TRBV5-8 and TRBJ2-2, reads EAGVTQSPTHLIKTRGQQATLRCSPISGHTSVYWYQQALGLGLQFLLWYDEGEERNRGNFPPRFSGRQFPNYSSELNVNALELEDSALYLCASSLDSNTGELFFGEGSRLTVL.

This clone was observed many times. One junction end does not reproduce the germline sequence, and a read error may be involved. CDR3 in amino acids: CASSPSGGVNTGELFF. CDR3 DNA sequence: TGTGCTAGCAGCCCTAGCGGGGGGGTAAACACCGGGGAGCTGTTTTTT. The V gene is TRBV7-7, the J gene TRBJ2-2, with 12 bases matching TRBD2. The CDR3 contains 16 residues. The germline V gene encodes CDR1 SSHAT and CDR2 FNYEAQ (reference sequence). The whole variable domain, filled in from reference TRBV7-7 and TRBJ2-2, reads GAGVSQSPRYKVTKRGQDVTLRCDPISSHATLYWYQQALGQGPEFLTYFNYEAQPDKSGLPSDRFSAERPEGSISTLTIQRTEQRDSAMYRCASSPSGGVNTGELFFGEGSRLTVL.